This paragraph covers one T cell receptor beta chain sequence. Its target is unknown. This sample was taken from a study of blood T cells in healthy people across ages. Study-wide background: The capture of about one barcoded beta molecule per two T cells was achieved by template switching. Study-wide results and caveats: Strong correlation was found linking TCR beta diversity to naive T cell percentage.

Together with a sample-barcoded 5' primer, a J-beta primer mix was included in a second PCR lasting roughly 6 to 12 cycles. Each cDNA molecule, via a template-switch adaptor with 12 random nucleotides, was tagged. TCRdb used MiXCR to reprocess the 5' RACE reads, holding one entry per CDR3 protein. The repertoire holds hundreds of thousands of distinct CDR3 sequences, with 49% as singletons. V shed 5 bases and J 6 bases; nucleotides not matched to a gene: 9. The CDR3 covers 15 residues. Germline CDR1 is SEHNR and CDR2 is FQNEAQ (reference sequence). V usage is TRBV7-9 and J usage is TRBJ1-4, with 7 bases that match TRBD1. This clonotype was obtained from a woman aged 60-75 years in good health. Input material: blood. CDR3 sequence (DNA): TGTGCCAGCAGCCCGCCGACAGGGTGGGATGAAAAACTGTTTTTT. Protein: CASSPPTGWDEKLFF. The complete variable domain, with remaining parts taken from reference TRBV7-9 and TRBJ1-4, reads DTGVSQNPRHKITKRGQNVTFRCDPISEHNRLYWYRQTLGQGPEFLTYFQNEAQLEKSRLLSDRFSAERPKGSFSTLEIQRTEQGDSAMYLCASSPPTGWDEKLFFGSGTQLSVL.